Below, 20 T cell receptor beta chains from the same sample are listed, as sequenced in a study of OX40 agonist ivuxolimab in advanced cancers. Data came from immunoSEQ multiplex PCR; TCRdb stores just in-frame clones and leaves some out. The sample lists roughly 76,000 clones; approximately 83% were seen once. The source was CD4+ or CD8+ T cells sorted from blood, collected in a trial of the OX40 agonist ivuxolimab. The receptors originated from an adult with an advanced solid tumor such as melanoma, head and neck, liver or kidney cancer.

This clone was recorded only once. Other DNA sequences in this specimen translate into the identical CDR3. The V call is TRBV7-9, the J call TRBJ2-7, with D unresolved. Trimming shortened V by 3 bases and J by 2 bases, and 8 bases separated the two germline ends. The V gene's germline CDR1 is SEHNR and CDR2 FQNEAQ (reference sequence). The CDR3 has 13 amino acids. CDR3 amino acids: CASSLDGPYEQYF. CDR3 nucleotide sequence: TGTGCCAGCAGCTTGGACGGACCCTACGAGCAGTACTTC.

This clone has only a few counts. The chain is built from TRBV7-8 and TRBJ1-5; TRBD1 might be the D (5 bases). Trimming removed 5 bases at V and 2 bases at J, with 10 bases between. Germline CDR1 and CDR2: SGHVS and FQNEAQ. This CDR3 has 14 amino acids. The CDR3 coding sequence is TGTGCCAGCAGCCCACTGGGACGCAATCAGCCCCAGCATTTT. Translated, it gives CASSPLGRNQPQHF.

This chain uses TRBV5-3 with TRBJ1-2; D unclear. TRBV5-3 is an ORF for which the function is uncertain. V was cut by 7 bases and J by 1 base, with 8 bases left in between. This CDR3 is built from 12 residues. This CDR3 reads CARGQSNYGYTF. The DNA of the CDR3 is TGTGCCAGAGGTCAGAGTAACTATGGCTACACCTTC.

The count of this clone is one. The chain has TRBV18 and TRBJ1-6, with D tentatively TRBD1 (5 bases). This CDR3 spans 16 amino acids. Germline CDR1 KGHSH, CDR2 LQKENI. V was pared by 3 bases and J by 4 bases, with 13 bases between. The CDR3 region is CASSPDTRDYNSPLHF. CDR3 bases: TGTGCCAGCTCACCGGACACCCGCGATTATAATTCACCCCTCCACTTT.

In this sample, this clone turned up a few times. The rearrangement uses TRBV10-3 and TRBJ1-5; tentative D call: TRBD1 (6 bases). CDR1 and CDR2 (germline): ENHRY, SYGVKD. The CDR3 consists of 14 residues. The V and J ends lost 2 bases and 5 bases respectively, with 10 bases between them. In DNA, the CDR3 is TGTGCCATCAGTGAGACAGGGCGAGATCAGCCCCAGCATTTT. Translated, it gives CAISETGRDQPQHF.

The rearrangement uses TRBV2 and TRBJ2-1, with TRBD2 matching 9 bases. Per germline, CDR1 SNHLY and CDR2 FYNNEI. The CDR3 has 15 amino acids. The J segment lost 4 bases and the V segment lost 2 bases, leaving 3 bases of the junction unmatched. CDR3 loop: CASSELAGRYNEQFF. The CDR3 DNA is TGTGCCAGCAGTGAACTAGCGGGGAGATACAATGAGCAGTTCTTC. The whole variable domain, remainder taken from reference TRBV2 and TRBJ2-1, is EPEVTQTPSHQVTQMGQEVILRCVPISNHLYFYWYRQILGQKVEFLVSFYNNEISEKSEIFDDQFSVERPDGSNFTLKIRSTKLEDSAMYFCASSELAGRYNEQFFGPGTRLTVL.

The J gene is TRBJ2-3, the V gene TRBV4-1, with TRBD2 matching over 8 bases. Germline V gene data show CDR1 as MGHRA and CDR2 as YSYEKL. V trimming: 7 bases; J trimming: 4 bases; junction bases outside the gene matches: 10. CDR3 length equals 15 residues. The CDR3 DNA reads TGCGCCAGCACCTCGGGGGGGGAAGTAGCAGATACGCAGTATTTT. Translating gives CASTSGGEVADTQYF.

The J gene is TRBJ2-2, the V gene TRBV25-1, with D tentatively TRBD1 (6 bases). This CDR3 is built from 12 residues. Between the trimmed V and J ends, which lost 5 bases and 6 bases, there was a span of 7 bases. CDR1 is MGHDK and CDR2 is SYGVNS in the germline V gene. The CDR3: CASSWTAGELFF. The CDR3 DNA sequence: TGTGCCAGCAGTTGGACAGCCGGGGAGCTGTTTTTT.

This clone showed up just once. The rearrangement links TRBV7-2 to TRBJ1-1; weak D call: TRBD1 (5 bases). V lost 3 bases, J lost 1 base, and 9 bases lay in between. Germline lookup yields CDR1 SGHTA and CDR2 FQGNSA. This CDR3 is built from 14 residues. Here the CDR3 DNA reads TGTGCCAGCAGCTTGTCCGGGACGAACACTGAAGCTTTCTTT. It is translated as CASSLSGTNTEAFF.

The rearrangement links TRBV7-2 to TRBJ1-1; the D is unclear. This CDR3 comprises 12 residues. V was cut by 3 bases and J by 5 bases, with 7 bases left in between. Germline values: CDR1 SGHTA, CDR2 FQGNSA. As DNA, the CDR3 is TGTGCCAGCAGCTTTTCGAGGACTGAAGCTTTCTTT. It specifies CASSFSRTEAFF.

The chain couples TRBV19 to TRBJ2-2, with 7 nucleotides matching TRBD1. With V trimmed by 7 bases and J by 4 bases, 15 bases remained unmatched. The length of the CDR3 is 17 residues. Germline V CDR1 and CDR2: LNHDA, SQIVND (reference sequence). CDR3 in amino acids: CASTRVRTGRGTGELFF. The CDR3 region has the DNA TGTGCCAGTACTCGGGTGAGGACAGGCCGAGGCACCGGGGAGCTGTTTTTT.

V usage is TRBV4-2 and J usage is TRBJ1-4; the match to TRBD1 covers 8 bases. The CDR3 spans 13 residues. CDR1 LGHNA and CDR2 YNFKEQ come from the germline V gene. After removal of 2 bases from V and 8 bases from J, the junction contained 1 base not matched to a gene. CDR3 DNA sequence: TGTGCCAGCAGCCAAAACAGGGGGGAAAAACTGTTTTTT. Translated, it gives CASSQNRGEKLFF.

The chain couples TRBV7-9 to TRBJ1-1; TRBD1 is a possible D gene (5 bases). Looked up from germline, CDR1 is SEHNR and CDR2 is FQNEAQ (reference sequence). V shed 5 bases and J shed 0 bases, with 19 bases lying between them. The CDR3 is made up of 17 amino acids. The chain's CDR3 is CASSRRDHGAMNTEAFF. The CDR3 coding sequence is TGTGCCAGCAGCCGCCGGGACCATGGGGCCATGAACACTGAAGCTTTCTTT.

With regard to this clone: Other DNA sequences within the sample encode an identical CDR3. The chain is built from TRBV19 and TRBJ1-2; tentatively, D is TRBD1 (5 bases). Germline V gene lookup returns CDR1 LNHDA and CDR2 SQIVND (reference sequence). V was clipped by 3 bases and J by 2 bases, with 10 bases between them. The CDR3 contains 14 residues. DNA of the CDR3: TGTGCCAGTAGTATGGGGCAAGCGAACTATGGCTACACCTTC. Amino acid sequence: CASSMGQANYGYTF.

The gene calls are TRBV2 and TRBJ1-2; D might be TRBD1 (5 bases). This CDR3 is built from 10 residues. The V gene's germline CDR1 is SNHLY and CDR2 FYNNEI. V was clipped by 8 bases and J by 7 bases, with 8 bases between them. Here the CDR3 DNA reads TGTGCCAGCGGGGGGATTGGCTACACCTTC. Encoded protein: CASGGIGYTF. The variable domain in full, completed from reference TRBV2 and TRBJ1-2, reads EPEVTQTPSHQVTQMGQEVILRCVPISNHLYFYWYRQILGQKVEFLVSFYNNEISEKSEIFDDQFSVERPDGSNFTLKIRSTKLEDSAMYFCASGGIGYTFGSGTRLTVV.

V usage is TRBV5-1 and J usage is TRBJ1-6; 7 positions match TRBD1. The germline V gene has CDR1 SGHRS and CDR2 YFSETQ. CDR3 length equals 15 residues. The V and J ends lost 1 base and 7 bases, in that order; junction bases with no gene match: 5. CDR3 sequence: CASSLTPGQNSPLHF. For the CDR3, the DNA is TGCGCCAGCAGCTTGACGCCGGGACAGAATTCACCCCTCCACTTT.

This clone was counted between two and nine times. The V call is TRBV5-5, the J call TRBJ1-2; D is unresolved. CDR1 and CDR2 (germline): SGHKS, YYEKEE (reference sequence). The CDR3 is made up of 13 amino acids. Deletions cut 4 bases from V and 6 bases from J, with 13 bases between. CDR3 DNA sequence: TGTGCCAGCAGCCGCGGGGAGGATCATGGCTACACCTTC. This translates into CASSRGEDHGYTF.

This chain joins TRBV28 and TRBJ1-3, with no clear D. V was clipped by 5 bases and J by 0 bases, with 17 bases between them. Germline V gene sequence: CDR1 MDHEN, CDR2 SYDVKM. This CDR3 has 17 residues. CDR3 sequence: CASSPPYETSSGNTIYF. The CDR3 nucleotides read TGTGCCAGCAGTCCCCCTTACGAGACAAGCTCTGGAAACACCATATATTTT.

CDR3: CAISESSQGGYTF. In DNA, the CDR3 is TGTGCCATCAGTGAGTCGAGTCAGGGCGGCTACACCTTC. This chain connects TRBV10-3 to TRBJ1-2; D is perhaps TRBD1 (5 bases). The CDR3 consists of 13 residues. V gave up 0 bases and J gave up 8 bases, with 10 bases separating them. Germline CDR1 reads ENHRY; CDR2 reads SYGVKD.

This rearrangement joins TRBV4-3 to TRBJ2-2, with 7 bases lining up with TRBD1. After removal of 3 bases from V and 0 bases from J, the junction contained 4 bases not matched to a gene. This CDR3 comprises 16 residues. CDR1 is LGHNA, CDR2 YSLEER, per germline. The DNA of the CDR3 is TGCGCCAGCAGCCAGGGGGACAGTTCGAACACCGGGGAGCTGTTTTTT. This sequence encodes CASSQGDSSNTGELFF.